This TCR beta chain was identified during a study of regulatory T cells in long-lasting Graves disease. Points from the study as a whole: Relative to new patients (around 1,000), persistent patients exhibited greater sharing of public clonotypes (more than 2,500).

According to the study, TCR beta libraries were built with iRepertoire HTBI primers and CDR3-region Arm-PCR. TCRdb re-called the multiplex PCR reads through MiXCR, storing one row per CDR3 protein. The sample gives more than 300,000 distinct CDR3 sequences, about 11% of which show up once; under 20% is in the top ten. V gave up 6 bases and J gave up 7 bases; unmatched junction bases: 9. The CDR3 has 14 residues. Per germline, CDR1 DFQATT and CDR2 SNEGSKA (reference sequence). Time point described: newly diagnosed GD, antithyroid drugs for less than 3 months. Generation of the TCR library employed RNA extracted from PBMCs. With respect to this clonotype: Its matching antigen is unknown.

The sample was also linked to a second study, of T cells in Graves' hyperthyroidism and ophthalmopathy. That study adds: Patients showing uncontrolled infection, other autoimmune disease, pregnancy or lactation were ineligible. Using the HTBI primer set, a first-round RT-PCR was run on the TCR CDR3. Blood also contained most expanded thyroid clonotypes above 0.001.

Sequences were derived from peripheral blood mononuclear cells (PBMCs), sampled at new diagnosis, from a patient treated with antithyroid drugs. The chain carries TRBV20-1 and TRBJ1-1; 12 nucleotides line up with TRBD1. This sequence originates from a young woman with Graves disease. In DNA form, the CDR3 reads TGCAGTGCAGTCCCGGGACAGGGGGCGATTGAAGCTTTCTTT. It encodes CSAVPGQGAIEAFF.